This TCR beta chain is from a study of CD8 T cells in Susac syndrome. cDNA came from approximately 0.5 to 1 ug RNA primed by random hexamers. Amplification of the TCR beta CDR3 was carried out by immunoSEQ multiplex PCR, which spanned a total of 54 Vbeta and 13 Jbeta segments. Via MiXCR, TCRdb re-called the immunoSEQ multiplex PCR reads, giving one row per CDR3 protein. The repertoire holds over 130,000 distinct CDR3 sequences, with approximately 95% as singletons. Trimming took 6 bases from V and 5 from J, leaving 15 bases between them. Germline loops: CDR1 MDHEN, CDR2 SYDVKM. The CDR3 is 14 amino acids. From blood CD8+ and CD4+ T cells, TCR beta sequences were generated. The multiple sclerosis control group consisted of treatment-naive patients whose relapsing-remitting disease, which was either stable or active, fulfilled revised McDonald criteria.

This TCR was sampled from a human donor with multiple sclerosis. The chain uses TRBV28 and TRBJ2-3, with no clear D. Source material: CD4+ T cells from PBMCs. The CDR3 nucleotides read TGTGCCAGCAGACTATCGAAAGGGTTAGATACGCAGTATTTT. This gives the protein CASRLSKGLDTQYF.